The TCR beta chain described here comes from a study of shared clonotypes between healthy human individuals. Assay: immunoSEQ multiplex PCR; the TCRdb copy retains only in-frame clones and omits some. The sample contains over a million clones, roughly 96% of which appear only once. The CDR3 sequence is 15 residues long. V trimming: 4 bases; J trimming: 7 bases; junction bases outside the gene matches: 4. Germline CDR1 reads MNHEY; CDR2 reads SMNVEV (reference sequence). This sequence joins TRBV27 and TRBJ2-1; 13 bases map to TRBD2. This sequence was found in a man under 40 in good health. Sequencing was carried out using naive CD4+ T cells sorted from blood. The subset is: CD45RA+ positively selected. The CDR3 protein is CASSSTSGRGNEQFF. The CDR3 DNA is TGTGCCAGCAGTTCTACTAGCGGGAGGGGAAATGAGCAGTTCTTC.